This T cell receptor beta chain was obtained from a study of blood T cell repertoires in COVID-19. Across the study: Specimens from acute and convalescent COVID-19 originated in the United States, Italy and Spain. Nucleic acid was either cDNA or gDNA, and it came from T cells, B-cell-depleted T cells, or PBMCs.

Measured with immunoSEQ multiplex PCR; TCRdb has only the in-frame clones, and not every one. The sample consists of fewer than 700,000 clones, roughly 91% of them appearing once. With 0 bases removed from V and 5 bases from J, the gap between germline ends came to 14 bases. CDR1 is SGHDT and CDR2 is YYEEEE in the germline V gene. The CDR3 loop spans 15 amino acids. This clone was picked up one time. The source is a woman between 50 and 59 years old with COVID-19, enrolled during active disease. Sequenced input: peripheral blood. J is TRBJ1-1 and V is TRBV5-6; no clear D gene. CDR3 in amino acids: CASSLGSYPGTEAFF. CDR3 sequence (DNA): TGTGCCAGCAGCTTGGGCAGTTACCCGGGAACTGAAGCTTTCTTT.